This T cell receptor (beta chain) came from a study of T-cell reconstitution after alpha-beta-depleted transplantation in children. The study, taken as a whole, reports: T-cell numbers and diversity one year post-transplant derived largely from freshly generated T cells. Some patients' high day-60 TCRbeta diversity was traced to surviving recipient T cells and thymic progenitors.

In the case of this clonotype: What it binds is unknown. A much more abundant neighbour one base away suggests this may be a read error.

Unique molecular identifiers were built into the TCRbeta library. TCRdb re-called the PCR reads with MiXCR, one entry per CDR3 protein. The sample shows about 510,000 distinct CDR3 sequences, about an eighth of them seen only once. The germline CDR1 and CDR2 sequences are DFQATT and SNEGSKA (reference sequence). This CDR3 comprises 15 residues. The sequence came from a female patient between 2 and 15 years old who had a stem cell transplant for aplastic anemia, so the T cells may come from the graft donor. This chain links TRBV20-1 with TRBJ2-3, with 10 bases that match TRBD1. Sequencing used PBMCs, mostly from graft donor cells, obtained 180 days after TCRalphabeta/CD19-depleted stem cell transplant. CDR3 nucleotides: TGCAGTGCGCCCGTGGGACAGGGGATCACAGATCCGCAGTATTTT. Protein: CSAPVGQGITDPQYF.